These T cell receptor beta chains were read from a single sample in a study of cytotoxic CD8 clonotypes in ibrutinib-treated CLL. Profiling relied on immunoSEQ multiplex PCR, and the TCRdb table lists in-frame clones only, not all of them. The sample lists around 60,000 clones, around 52% seen once, with approximately 14% in the top ten. This sample comprised PBMCs, obtained after 12 months of ibrutinib treatment. These TCRs come from a human donor with chronic lymphocytic leukemia. Each CDR3 is given with its conserved first and last residue. A D gene is named only where the DNA matches it firmly. For some rows the clone size is stated as once, few or many, or as a class when expanded; others skip it.

clone size: NA
J gene: TRBJ1-2
CDR3 length: 16
D gene: TRBD1
V gene: TRBV7-6
CDR3 protein: CASSLMTGSLPLGYTF
CDR3 DNA: TGTGCCAGCAGCTTAATGACAGGGTCGCTTCCTCTAGGCTACACCTTC

clone size: NA
J gene: TRBJ2-2
CDR3 length: 14
D gene: NA
V gene: TRBV5-1
CDR3 protein: CASSLELNTGELFF
CDR3 DNA: TGCGCCAGCAGCTTGGAGCTGAACACCGGGGAGCTGTTTTTT

clone size: NA
J gene: TRBJ2-3
CDR3 length: 14
D gene: TRBD2
V gene: TRBV10-3
CDR3 protein: CAITRLAAGDTQYF
CDR3 DNA: TGTGCCATCACCAGGCTAGCGGCGGGAGATACGCAGTATTTT

clone size: NA
J gene: TRBJ1-1
CDR3 length: 11
D gene: NA
V gene: TRBV6-5
CDR3 protein: CASDVVAEAFF
CDR3 DNA: TGTGCCAGCGACGTGGTTGCTGAAGCTTTCTTT

clone size: NA
J gene: TRBJ2-3
CDR3 length: 16
D gene: TRBD2
V gene: TRBV10-3
CDR3 protein: CAISNLAGASTDTQYF
CDR3 DNA: TGTGCCATCAGTAACTTAGCGGGAGCTAGCACAGATACGCAGTATTTT

clone size: NA
J gene: TRBJ1-1
CDR3 length: 15
D gene: TRBD1
V gene: TRBV7-2
CDR3 protein: CASSRQGRGNTEAFF
CDR3 DNA: TGTGCCAGCAGCCGACAGGGGAGAGGGAACACTGAAGCTTTCTTT

clone size: few
J gene: TRBJ1-4
CDR3 length: 18
D gene: NA
V gene: TRBV7-9
CDR3 protein: CASSLRDRIVVGNEKLFF
CDR3 DNA: TGTGCCAGCAGCTTAAGAGACCGGATTGTCGTTGGTAATGAAAAACTGTTTTTT

clone size: once
J gene: TRBJ2-2
CDR3 length: 17
D gene: TRBD2
V gene: TRBV9
CDR3 protein: CASSPLRLAGVTGELFF
CDR3 DNA: TGTGCCAGCAGCCCCCTCAGACTAGCGGGAGTTACCGGGGAGCTGTTTTTT

clone size: NA
J gene: TRBJ1-1
CDR3 length: 14
D gene: NA
V gene: TRBV5-4
CDR3 protein: CASSLEGPLTEAFF
CDR3 DNA: TGTGCCAGCAGCTTGGAGGGACCGCTCACTGAAGCTTTCTTT

clone size: NA
J gene: TRBJ2-7
CDR3 length: 14
D gene: NA
V gene: TRBV18
CDR3 protein: CASSLWWGADEQYF
CDR3 DNA: TGTGCCAGCTCACTCTGGTGGGGGGCGGACGAGCAGTACTTC

clone size: few
J gene: TRBJ2-7
CDR3 length: 16
D gene: NA
V gene: TRBV27
CDR3 protein: CASSLSGRMSSYEQYF
CDR3 DNA: TGTGCCAGCAGTTTATCAGGCAGGATGAGCTCCTACGAGCAGTACTTC

clone size: NA
J gene: TRBJ1-5
CDR3 length: 15
D gene: NA
V gene: TRBV19
CDR3 protein: CASSIWQVSNQPQHF
CDR3 DNA: TGTGCCAGTAGTATTTGGCAGGTTAGCAATCAGCCCCAGCATTTT

clone size: once
J gene: TRBJ2-7
CDR3 length: 16
D gene: NA
V gene: TRBV5-6
CDR3 protein: CASSLDNSWVGAEQYF
CDR3 DNA: TGTGCCAGCAGCTTGGATAACAGCTGGGTAGGTGCCGAGCAGTACTTC

clone size: NA
J gene: TRBJ2-1
CDR3 length: 14
D gene: NA
V gene: TRBV27
CDR3 protein: CASSVRRGYNEQFF
CDR3 DNA: TGTGCCAGCAGCGTCCGAAGAGGCTACAATGAGCAGTTCTTC

clone size: NA
J gene: TRBJ1-1
CDR3 length: 14
D gene: NA
V gene: TRBV5-4
CDR3 protein: CASSNLQVGAEAFF
CDR3 DNA: TGTGCCAGCAGCAACCTACAGGTCGGAGCTGAAGCTTTCTTT

clone size: few
J gene: TRBJ2-2
CDR3 length: 13
D gene: NA
V gene: TRBV6-4
CDR3 protein: CASRGVFTGELFF
CDR3 DNA: TGTGCCAGCCGAGGGGTTTTCACCGGGGAGCTGTTTTTT

clone size: NA
J gene: TRBJ1-5
CDR3 length: 15
D gene: NA
V gene: TRBV7-6
CDR3 protein: CASSLVGGLGQPQHF
CDR3 DNA: TGTGCCAGCAGCTTAGTCGGGGGACTTGGCCAGCCCCAGCATTTT

clone size: NA
J gene: TRBJ2-1
CDR3 length: 15
D gene: TRBD2
V gene: TRBV10-2
CDR3 protein: CASSGSGSSYNEQFF
CDR3 DNA: TGCGCCAGCAGTGGTAGCGGGAGCTCCTACAATGAGCAGTTCTTC

clone size: few
J gene: TRBJ2-1
CDR3 length: 15
D gene: TRBD1
V gene: TRBV5-6
CDR3 protein: CASSITGGRDNEQFF
CDR3 DNA: TGTGCCAGCAGCATTACAGGGGGCAGGGACAATGAGCAGTTCTTC

clone size: many
J gene: TRBJ2-5
CDR3 length: 13
D gene: TRBD2
V gene: TRBV5-6
CDR3 protein: CAGHSGLEETQYF
CDR3 DNA: TGTGCCGGACACTCGGGACTAGAAGAGACCCAGTACTTC

clone size: NA
J gene: TRBJ2-7
CDR3 length: 13
D gene: NA
V gene: TRBV13
CDR3 protein: CASSYGFSYEQYF
CDR3 DNA: TGTGCCAGCAGCTACGGGTTTTCATACGAGCAGTACTTC

clone size: few
J gene: TRBJ2-3
CDR3 length: 15
D gene: NA
V gene: TRBV27
CDR3 protein: CASRLARQSTDTQYF
CDR3 DNA: TGTGCCAGCAGGCTCGCCCGGCAGAGCACAGATACGCAGTATTTT

clone size: NA
J gene: TRBJ2-5
CDR3 length: 13
D gene: TRBD1
V gene: TRBV2
CDR3 protein: CASTPTGAGTQYF
CDR3 DNA: TGTGCCAGCACACCGACAGGGGCGGGGACCCAGTACTTC

clone size: NA
J gene: TRBJ2-2
CDR3 length: 18
D gene: TRBD2
V gene: TRBV7-8
CDR3 protein: CASSFRASGRLNTGELFF
CDR3 DNA: TGTGCCAGCAGCTTTCGGGCTAGCGGGAGACTTAACACCGGGGAGCTGTTTTTT

clone size: NA
J gene: TRBJ1-5
CDR3 length: 17
D gene: TRBD1
V gene: TRBV19
CDR3 protein: CASSALGQGSNNQPQHF
CDR3 DNA: TGTGCCAGTAGTGCCCTGGGACAGGGGAGCAACAATCAGCCCCAGCATTTT

clone size: NA
J gene: TRBJ2-7
CDR3 length: 15
D gene: TRBD1
V gene: TRBV28
CDR3 protein: CASSLSGRGRSEQYF
CDR3 DNA: TGTGCCAGCAGTTTATCGGGCAGGGGGCGATCCGAGCAGTACTTC

clone size: many
J gene: TRBJ2-1
CDR3 length: 11
D gene: NA
V gene: TRBV29-1
CDR3 protein: CSVNFYNEQFF
CDR3 DNA: TGCAGCGTCAACTTCTACAATGAGCAGTTCTTC

clone size: NA
J gene: TRBJ2-3
CDR3 length: 15
D gene: NA
V gene: TRBV6-6
CDR3 protein: CASSHPDSSTDTQYF
CDR3 DNA: TGTGCCAGCAGTCACCCGGACAGCTCCACAGATACGCAGTATTTT

clone size: few
J gene: TRBJ2-1
CDR3 length: 16
D gene: TRBD2
V gene: TRBV2
CDR3 protein: CASSLLSGGSYNEQFF
CDR3 DNA: TGTGCCAGCAGTCTACTTAGCGGGGGATCCTACAATGAGCAGTTCTTC

clone size: NA
J gene: TRBJ2-5
CDR3 length: 14
D gene: NA
V gene: TRBV10-3
CDR3 protein: CAMSSPRSGETQYF
CDR3 DNA: TGTGCCATGAGTAGCCCCAGGTCGGGGGAGACCCAGTACTTC

clone size: NA
J gene: TRBJ2-5
CDR3 length: 14
D gene: TRBD1
V gene: TRBV9
CDR3 protein: CASSATGWAETQYF
CDR3 DNA: TGTGCCAGCAGCGCGACAGGGTGGGCAGAGACCCAGTACTTC

clone size: NA
J gene: TRBJ2-3
CDR3 length: 15
D gene: NA
V gene: TRBV7-2
CDR3 protein: CASSWGTGRTDTQYF
CDR3 DNA: TGTGCCAGCAGCTGGGGGACTGGTCGCACAGATACGCAGTATTTT

clone size: NA
J gene: TRBJ2-5
CDR3 length: 14
D gene: NA
V gene: TRBV27
CDR3 protein: CASSPNRRGETQYF
CDR3 DNA: TGTGCCAGCAGTCCCAACCGCCGGGGGGAGACCCAGTACTTC

clone size: NA
J gene: TRBJ2-3
CDR3 length: 16
D gene: TRBD1
V gene: TRBV10-3
CDR3 protein: CAISVQTGGSTDTQYF
CDR3 DNA: TGTGCCATCAGTGTTCAGACAGGGGGGAGCACAGATACGCAGTATTTT

clone size: medium-sized
J gene: TRBJ1-5
CDR3 length: 14
D gene: TRBD1
V gene: TRBV28
CDR3 protein: CASSLPDRFQPQHF
CDR3 DNA: TGTGCCAGCAGTTTACCGGACAGGTTTCAGCCCCAGCATTTT

clone size: NA
J gene: TRBJ2-3
CDR3 length: 15
D gene: TRBD1
V gene: TRBV2
CDR3 protein: CASGSTGSYIGTQYF
CDR3 DNA: TGTGCCAGCGGCTCGACAGGGTCTTATATAGGTACGCAGTATTTT

clone size: medium-sized
J gene: TRBJ2-7
CDR3 length: 12
D gene: TRBD1
V gene: TRBV6-6
CDR3 protein: CASSGQTYEQYF
CDR3 DNA: TGTGCCAGCTCGGGACAGACCTACGAGCAGTACTTC

clone size: NA
J gene: TRBJ2-1
CDR3 length: 18
D gene: TRBD2
V gene: TRBV19
CDR3 protein: CASSTLTSATWAYNEQFF
CDR3 DNA: TGTGCCAGTAGTACCCTTACTAGCGCGACTTGGGCATACAATGAGCAGTTCTTC

clone size: few
J gene: TRBJ1-3
CDR3 length: 15
D gene: TRBD1
V gene: TRBV10-3
CDR3 protein: CAILIKGQGENTIYF
CDR3 DNA: TGTGCCATCCTAATAAAGGGACAGGGGGAAAACACCATATATTTT

clone size: NA
J gene: TRBJ2-5
CDR3 length: 13
D gene: NA
V gene: TRBV19
CDR3 protein: CASSMGTVETQYF
CDR3 DNA: TGTGCCAGTAGTATGGGGACGGTAGAGACCCAGTACTTC

clone size: NA
J gene: TRBJ2-6
CDR3 length: 16
D gene: NA
V gene: TRBV11-1
CDR3 protein: CASSSDQGFGANVLTF
CDR3 DNA: TGTGCCAGCAGCTCCGACCAGGGATTTGGGGCCAACGTCCTGACTTTC

clone size: few
J gene: TRBJ1-2
CDR3 length: 13
D gene: NA
V gene: TRBV28
CDR3 protein: CASSRPGKGGYTF
CDR3 DNA: TGTGCCAGCAGCCGCCCCGGGAAAGGAGGCTACACCTTC

clone size: NA
J gene: TRBJ2-6
CDR3 length: 13
D gene: NA
V gene: TRBV7-2
CDR3 protein: CASSPNMVNVLTF
CDR3 DNA: TGTGCCAGCAGCCCCAATATGGTAAACGTCCTGACTTTC

clone size: few
J gene: TRBJ2-4
CDR3 length: 15
D gene: NA
V gene: TRBV19
CDR3 protein: CASSMGGRTTNIQYF
CDR3 DNA: TGTGCCAGTAGTATGGGTGGGAGGACCACAAACATTCAGTACTTC

clone size: NA
J gene: TRBJ2-1
CDR3 length: 13
D gene: TRBD2
V gene: TRBV2
CDR3 protein: CASSDTLAGVGFF
CDR3 DNA: TGTGCCAGCAGTGATACCCTAGCGGGAGTCGGGTTCTTC

clone size: NA
J gene: TRBJ2-3
CDR3 length: 17
D gene: TRBD2
V gene: TRBV9
CDR3 protein: CASSVQRRGGLTDTQYF
CDR3 DNA: TGTGCCAGCAGCGTTCAAAGGCGGGGGGGCCTAACAGATACGCAGTATTTT

clone size: many
J gene: TRBJ1-5
CDR3 length: 16
D gene: TRBD1
V gene: TRBV28
CDR3 protein: CASSDRERSSNQPQHF
CDR3 DNA: TGTGCCAGCTCGGACAGGGAAAGAAGTAGCAATCAGCCCCAGCATTTT

clone size: NA
J gene: TRBJ2-5
CDR3 length: 14
D gene: TRBD1
V gene: TRBV7-9
CDR3 protein: CASSFGTAQETQYF
CDR3 DNA: TGTGCCAGCAGCTTCGGGACAGCCCAAGAGACCCAGTACTTC

clone size: NA
J gene: TRBJ2-2
CDR3 length: 16
D gene: NA
V gene: TRBV28
CDR3 protein: CASKDRGSLHTGELFF
CDR3 DNA: TGTGCCAGCAAAGATAGGGGCAGCCTTCACACCGGGGAGCTGTTTTTT